This T cell receptor beta chain was identified in a study of blood T cell repertoires in COVID-19. For the study at large: Sites in the United States, Italy and Spain provided acute and convalescent COVID-19 samples.

Per the study methods: Reference gene primer amplification gave nucleated cell count estimates. Data came from immunoSEQ multiplex PCR; TCRdb stores just in-frame clones and leaves some out. V and J calls plus clone size are reproduced from that table; the DNA served to infer D and trimming. The sample records 120,000 to 150,000 clones, roughly 90% being singletons. CDR3 length: 16 residues. CDR1 is SGDLS, CDR2 YYNGEE, per germline. V was cut by 3 bases and J by 5 bases, with 17 bases left in between. This TCR came from a human donor in a cohort sampled during active COVID-19. J is TRBJ2-2 and V is TRBV9, with D possibly being TRBD1 (6 bases). The sequencing sample was made of peripheral blood. The CDR3 sequence is CASSGLWGRGTGELFF. CDR3 bases: TGTGCCAGCAGCGGACTATGGGGGCGAGGGACCGGGGAGCTGTTTTTT.